The clone carrying this T cell receptor (beta chain) has a count of ten or more. Its cognate antigen is unknown. The data belong to a study of T-cell reconstitution after alpha-beta-depleted transplantation in children. Study observations and caveats: Expanded graft clones, several hundred of them, were reportedly the source of alpha-beta T cells about two months after transplant.

This CDR3 has 14 amino acids. The germline V gene has CDR1 DFQATT and CDR2 SNEGSKA (reference sequence). Trimming removed 6 bases from V and 0 bases from J, with 11 bases in between. Unique molecular identifiers were incorporated during preparation of the TCRbeta library. TCRdb recomputed calls from the PCR reads with MiXCR, one row per CDR3 protein. This table has roughly 66,000 distinct CDR3 sequences, 4.9% appearing once. The V and J genes are TRBV20-1 and TRBJ2-2, with D unclear. This material consisted of PBMCs, mostly from graft donor cells, taken 180 days after TCRalphabeta/CD19-depleted stem cell transplant. This receptor was identified in a boy younger than two who had a stem cell transplant for acute myeloid leukemia, so the T cells may come from the graft donor. The CDR3 here is CSARPGTNTGELFF. CDR3 DNA: TGCAGTGCAAGACCTGGGACGAACACCGGGGAGCTGTTTTTT.